Listed here are 22 T cell receptor beta chains from one sample, sequenced in a study of blood T cell repertoires in COVID-19. Assay used: immunoSEQ multiplex PCR; TCRdb lists only in-frame clones, some missing. The sample lists around 260,000 clones, 85% occurring once. The sample consisted of peripheral blood. The receptor source for this set is a human donor in a cohort sampled during active COVID-19.

The CDR3, as DNA: TGTGCCAGCAGCTTTTGGACTAGACAAGATACGCAGTATTTT. It specifies CASSFWTRQDTQYF. V and J are TRBV11-2 and TRBJ2-3, with 7 bases identical to TRBD2. The CDR3 is 14 residues long. With 3 bases clipped from V and 5 bases from J, the junction kept 5 bases outside the gene matches. Germline V gene sequence: CDR1 SGHAT, CDR2 FQNNGV.

Only one count was recorded for this clone. The V gene is TRBV11-2, the J gene TRBJ2-7; D uncertain. This CDR3 has 14 residues. CDR1 SGHAT and CDR2 FQNNGV come from the germline V gene. Trimming left V 1 base short and J 0 bases short, with 7 bases between. The CDR3 region has the DNA TGTGCCAGCAGCTTAGGGAGCCTCTCCTACGAGCAGTACTTC. Its protein is CASSLGSLSYEQYF.

This chain uses TRBV9 with TRBJ2-7; D not certain. The V end was cut by 0 bases, the J end by 0 bases, with 10 bases between. Germline V gives CDR1 SGDLS, CDR2 YYNGEE. This CDR3 is 15 amino acids long. CDR3 DNA sequence: TGTGCCAGCAGCGTAGGCACCCTGAGCTCCTACGAGCAGTACTTC. It codes for CASSVGTLSSYEQYF.

This clone appeared a single time. This chain links TRBV27 with TRBJ1-1; unclear D gene. Trimming pared 6 bases from V and 5 bases from J, leaving 13 bases between. Germline loops: CDR1 MNHEY, CDR2 SMNVEV (reference sequence). The CDR3 contains 13 residues. The CDR3 reads CASSPSRGTEAFF. Written as DNA, the CDR3 is TGTGCCAGCAGCCCCAGCAGAGGGACTGAAGCTTTCTTT.

The CDR3 DNA reads TGTGCCAGCAGCTCTCGACGACTAGCGGTCTTTCAAGAGACCCAGTACTTC. This codes for CASSSRRLAVFQETQYF. This chain uses TRBV7-8 with TRBJ2-5; TRBD2 aligns across 9 bases. V dropped 4 bases and J dropped 2; count of bases not matched to a gene: 11. The CDR3 extends over 17 amino acids. The germline CDR1 and CDR2 sequences are SGHVS and FQNEAQ.

This chain joins TRBV7-2 and TRBJ2-1, with a weak D call TRBD2 (5 bases). CDR1 is SGHTA, CDR2 FQGNSA, per germline. Trimming left V 1 base short and J 8 bases short, with 12 bases between. The CDR3 has 14 residues. The chain's CDR3 is CASSLGLPPHEQFF. The CDR3 bases are TGTGCCAGCAGCTTAGGACTACCTCCACATGAGCAGTTCTTC.

This rearrangement joins TRBV6-5 to TRBJ2-1; TRBD2 matches at 14 bases. The V gene end was trimmed by 2 bases and the J gene end by 6 bases; junction bases not matched to a gene: 0. The CDR3 contains 15 residues. Germline V lookup: CDR1 MNHEY, CDR2 SVGAGI. The DNA for the CDR3 is TGTGCCAGCAGTTACGGGACTAGCGGGAGCAATGAGCAGTTCTTC. As protein: CASSYGTSGSNEQFF.

This sequence joins TRBV28 and TRBJ1-2; no reliable D call. This CDR3 is built from 13 residues. Germline values: CDR1 MDHEN, CDR2 SYDVKM. Trimming took off 5 bases at V and 8 bases at J, with 15 bases between the two ends. CDR3 protein: CASSPPYSKGYTF. As DNA, the CDR3 is TGTGCCAGCAGTCCCCCCTACTCGAAGGGCTACACCTTC.

The chain recombines TRBV5-1 with TRBJ1-1; no clear D gene. V lost 0 bases and J 4 bases, leaving 13 bases between the germline ends. Germline CDR1 reads SGHRS; CDR2 reads YFSETQ. The CDR3 spans 15 residues. The CDR3 DNA sequence: TGCGCCAGCAGCTTGGCCAACCCCTCGGGCACTGAAGCTTTCTTT. This sequence encodes CASSLANPSGTEAFF. Combining the CDR3 with reference TRBV5-1 and TRBJ1-1 gives the whole variable domain KAGVTQTPRYLIKTRGQQVTLSCSPISGHRSVSWYQQTPGQGLQFLFEYFSETQRNKGNFPGRFSGRQFSNSRSEMNVSTLELGDSALYLCASSLANPSGTEAFFGQGTRLTVV.

J is TRBJ1-2 and V is TRBV5-6, with 9 nucleotides matching TRBD1. Germline V CDR1 and CDR2: SGHDT, YYEEEE. Germline trimming cut 0 bases from V and 8 bases from J; bases unmatched to any gene: 2. The CDR3 loop spans 13 amino acids. CDR3 DNA: TGTGCCAGCAGCTTGGCAGGGACAGGGGGCTACACCTTC. It translates to CASSLAGTGGYTF. The full variable domain, with the rest looked up from reference TRBV5-6 and TRBJ1-2, is DAGVTQSPTHLIKTRGQQVTLRCSPKSGHDTVSWYQQALGQGPQFIFQYYEEEERQRGNFPDRFSGHQFPNYSSELNVNALLLGDSALYLCASSLAGTGGYTFGSGTRLTVV.

This chain connects TRBV19 to TRBJ1-2; 9 bases align to TRBD1. The V gene's germline CDR1 is LNHDA and CDR2 SQIVND (reference sequence). The CDR3 is 13 amino acids. J gave up 8 bases and V 9 bases, and 10 bases lay outside the gene matches. CDR3 in DNA: TGTGCCAGCCGGAGGGGACAGGGTGGAGGCTACACCTTC. Protein: CASRRGQGGGYTF.

The CDR3 nucleotides are TGTGCCAGCAGCGTCGGAGGGGCGCCGGGGGATGGCTACACCTTC. Translated: CASSVGGAPGDGYTF. The V call is TRBV9, the J call TRBJ1-2; D perhaps matches TRBD1 (5 bases). From germline, CDR1 is SGDLS and CDR2 YYNGEE. This CDR3 contains 15 residues. Between the trimmed V and J ends, which lost 2 bases and 6 bases, there was a span of 17 bases.

V is TRBV6-5 and J is TRBJ2-7; 7 bases fit TRBD2. Germline V gene sequence: CDR1 MNHEY, CDR2 SVGAGI. V was clipped by 6 bases and J by 1 base; unmatched bases: 6. The length of the CDR3 is 14 residues. The CDR3 DNA follows: TGTGCCAGCAGATACGGGGGAGGGTCCTACGAGCAGTACTTC. It specifies CASRYGGGSYEQYF.

The chain has TRBV6-6 and TRBJ2-5, with TRBD2 as a possible D gene (5 bases). Germline V gene data show CDR1 as MNHNY and CDR2 as SVGAGI (reference sequence). Trimming pared 1 base from V and 4 bases from J, leaving 10 bases between. This CDR3 contains 14 residues. CDR3 sequence: CASSYFRGGETQYF. In DNA form, the CDR3 reads TGTGCCAGCAGTTACTTCCGGGGTGGAGAGACCCAGTACTTC.

This chain joins TRBV6-2 or TRBV6-3 and TRBJ2-5, with D tentatively TRBD2 (5 bases). The V gene's germline CDR1 is MNHEY and CDR2 SVGEGT. The CDR3 extends over 14 amino acids. The V end was cut by 7 bases, the J end by 4 bases, with 16 bases between. In DNA form, the CDR3 reads TGTGCCAGCACCCCCAGCGGAAGGACAGAGACCCAGTACTTC. Translating gives CASTPSGRTETQYF.

The chain is built from TRBV9 and TRBJ2-2, with D possibly matching TRBD1 (5 bases). Germline V gene lookup returns CDR1 SGDLS and CDR2 YYNGEE. CDR3 length equals 15 residues. Trimming cost V 0 bases and J 3 bases, with 9 bases left between them. The CDR3 region has the DNA TGTGCCAGCAGCGTAGGCGTGACAGACACCGGGGAGCTGTTTTTT. It encodes CASSVGVTDTGELFF.

The genes are TRBV10-2 and TRBJ2-3; no firm D call. The CDR3 is 13 amino acids. Deletions cut 3 bases from V and 7 bases from J, with 11 bases between. Germline CDR1 is WSHSY and CDR2 is SAAADI. The CDR3 sequence is CASSDPSRYTQYF. The CDR3 DNA reads as TGCGCCAGCAGTGACCCTAGTCGATATACGCAGTATTTT.

Comments on this clone: The junction departs from germline at one end; a sequencing error may be responsible. This chain connects TRBV2 to TRBJ2-7; 11 bases agree with TRBD1. CDR1 is SNHLY and CDR2 is FYNNEI in the germline V gene. The CDR3 extends over 15 amino acids. CDR3 nucleotide sequence: TGTGCCAGCAGAGGGTTCGGGACAGGGGGTATAGGTTTGGACTTC. The encoded protein is CASRGFGTGGIGLDF.

To note about this clone: Other DNA variants within this sample encode the same CDR3. This chain connects TRBV19 to TRBJ2-7; TRBD1 matches at 8 bases. V shed 4 bases, J shed 3 bases, and the junction held 8 bases outside the gene matches. The CDR3 contains 15 residues. The germline gives CDR1 LNHDA, CDR2 SQIVND (reference sequence). The CDR3 coding sequence is TGTGCCAGTAGTACACCCGGGACAGGACGCTACGAGCAGTACTTC. As protein: CASSTPGTGRYEQYF.

The rearrangement links TRBV5-6 to TRBJ2-7; a weak D match, TRBD2 (7 bases). Trimming took 1 base from V and 5 from J, leaving 13 bases between them. The germline V gene encodes CDR1 SGHDT and CDR2 YYEEEE. The CDR3 has 14 amino acids. This chain's CDR3 is CASSLLGGLNEQYF. CDR3 bases: TGTGCCAGCAGCTTGTTGGGGGGGCTCAACGAGCAGTACTTC.

A note on this clone: Other DNA sequences from this sample encode an identical CDR3 as well. The rearrangement joins TRBV5-1 to TRBJ2-1; 8 positions agree with TRBD2. V trimming: 2 bases; J trimming: 4 bases; junction bases outside the gene matches: 5. CDR3 length: 15 amino acids. Germline V gene sequence: CDR1 SGHRS, CDR2 YFSETQ. CDR3 coding DNA: TGCGCCAGCAGCTTCACTAGCGGTTCTTACAATGAGCAGTTCTTC. The encoded protein is CASSFTSGSYNEQFF.

The chain has TRBV29-1 and TRBJ2-4; a weak D match, TRBD2 (5 bases). Deletions cut 4 bases from V and 0 bases from J, with 7 bases between. Germline CDR1 reads SQVTM; CDR2 reads ANQGSEA. The CDR3 is 13 residues long. CDR3 sequence (DNA): TGCAGCGTTGCCGGGGAAGCCAAAAACATTCAGTACTTC. Translation gives CSVAGEAKNIQYF.